This entry describes one TCR beta chain. The second PCR ran roughly 6 to 12 cycles with a sample-barcoded 5' primer and J-beta primers. A single record per CDR3 protein comes from TCRdb applying MiXCR to the 5' RACE reads. The sample yields about 580,000 distinct CDR3 sequences, 47% seen once. This sample is part of a study of blood T cells in healthy people across ages. Whole-study context: Per two T cells, about one barcoded beta molecule was captured through template switching.

It was roughly 10 milliliters of peripheral blood that were drawn from each donor. Total RNA was extracted at no less than 6 micrograms per sample. This CDR3 comprises 13 residues. Germline CDR1 reads SGHTA; CDR2 reads FQGNSA. The V end lost 0 bases, the J end lost 5 bases, and 6 bases lay between the germline ends. This chain links TRBV7-2 with TRBJ2-3; D is unresolved. Material: blood. This clonotype was obtained from a man aged 80 or over in good health. The CDR3 region has the DNA TGTGCCAGCAGCTTAGCGTGGGGAGATACGCAGTATTTT. It encodes CASSLAWGDTQYF.